These 2 T cell receptor beta chains originate from one sample sequenced in a study of T cells after yellow fever vaccination. From the 5' RACE reads, TCRdb called clonotypes with MiXCR, one entry per CDR3 protein. This sample has 500,000 to 700,000 distinct CDR3 sequences, with approximately 21% found just once. This material consisted of PBMCs, taken 15 days after the yellow fever booster vaccination. All receptors come from a man aged 25-45 years who received the YFV17D yellow fever vaccine.

The V gene is TRBV3-1, the J gene TRBJ1-1; D may be TRBD1 (6 bases). This CDR3 spans 13 amino acids. From germline, CDR1 is LGHDT and CDR2 YNNKEL (reference sequence). Trimming removed 3 bases from V and 7 bases from J, with 12 bases in between. Written as DNA, the CDR3 is TGTGCCAGCAGCCACCAAGGGGGGATTGAAGCTTTCTTT. Its protein product is CASSHQGGIEAFF.

A few counts support this clonotype. The gene calls are TRBV5-1 and TRBJ2-1; D might be TRBD2 (6 bases). The CDR3 length is 17 residues. V was pared by 4 bases and J by 4 bases, with 21 bases between. CDR1 is SGHRS, CDR2 YFSETQ, per germline. CDR3 sequence: CASSTGLSTLIYNEQFF. The CDR3 nucleotides read TGCGCCAGCAGCACGGGACTTTCGACGCTTATTTACAATGAGCAGTTCTTC.